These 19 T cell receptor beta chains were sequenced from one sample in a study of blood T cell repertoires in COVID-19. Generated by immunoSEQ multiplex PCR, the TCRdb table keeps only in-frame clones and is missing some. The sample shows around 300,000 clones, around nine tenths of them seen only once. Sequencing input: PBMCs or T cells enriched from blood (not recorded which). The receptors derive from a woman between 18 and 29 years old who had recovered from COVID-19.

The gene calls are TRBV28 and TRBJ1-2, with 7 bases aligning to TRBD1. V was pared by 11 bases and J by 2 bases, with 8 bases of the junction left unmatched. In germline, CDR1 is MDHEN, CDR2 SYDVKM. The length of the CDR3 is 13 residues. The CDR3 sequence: CAGMGTANYGYTF. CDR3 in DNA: TGTGCCGGGATGGGGACAGCGAACTATGGCTACACCTTC.

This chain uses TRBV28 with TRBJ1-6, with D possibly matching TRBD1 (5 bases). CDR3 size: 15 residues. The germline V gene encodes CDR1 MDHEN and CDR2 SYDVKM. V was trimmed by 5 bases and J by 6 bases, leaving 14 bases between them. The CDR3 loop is CASSLDSTPNSPLHF. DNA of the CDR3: TGTGCCAGCAGTCTCGACAGTACTCCTAATTCACCCCTCCACTTT.

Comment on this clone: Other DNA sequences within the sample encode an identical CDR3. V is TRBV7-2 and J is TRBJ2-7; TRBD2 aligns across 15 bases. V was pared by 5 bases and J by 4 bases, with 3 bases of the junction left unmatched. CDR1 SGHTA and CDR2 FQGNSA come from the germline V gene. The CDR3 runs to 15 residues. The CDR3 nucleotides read TGTGCCAGCAGCCTAGGACTAGCGGGAGGGTACGAGCAGTACTTC. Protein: CASSLGLAGGYEQYF.

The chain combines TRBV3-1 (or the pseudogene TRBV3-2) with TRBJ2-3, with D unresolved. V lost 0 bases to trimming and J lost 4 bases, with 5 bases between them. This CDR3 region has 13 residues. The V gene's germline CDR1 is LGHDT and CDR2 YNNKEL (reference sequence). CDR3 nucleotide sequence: TGTGCCAGCAGCCAAGATCCCGCAGATACGCAGTATTTT. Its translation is CASSQDPADTQYF.

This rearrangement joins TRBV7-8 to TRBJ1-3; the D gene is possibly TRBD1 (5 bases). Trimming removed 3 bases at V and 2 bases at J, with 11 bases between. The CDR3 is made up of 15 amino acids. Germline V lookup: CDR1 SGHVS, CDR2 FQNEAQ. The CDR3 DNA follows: TGTGCCAGCAGCTTCCAGGGCCTAGCTGGAAACACCATATATTTT. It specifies CASSFQGLAGNTIYF.

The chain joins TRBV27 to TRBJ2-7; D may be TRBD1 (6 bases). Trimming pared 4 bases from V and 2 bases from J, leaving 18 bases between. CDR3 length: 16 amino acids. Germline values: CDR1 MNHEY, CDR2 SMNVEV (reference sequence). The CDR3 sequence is CASSSLPPDRTYEQYF. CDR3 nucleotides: TGTGCCAGCAGTTCCCTTCCCCCAGACAGGACCTACGAGCAGTACTTC.

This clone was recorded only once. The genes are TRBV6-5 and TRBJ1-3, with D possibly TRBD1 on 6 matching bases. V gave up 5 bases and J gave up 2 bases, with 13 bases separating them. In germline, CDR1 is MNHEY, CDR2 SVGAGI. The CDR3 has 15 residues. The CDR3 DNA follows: TGTGCCAGCAGTCCTCTAGGGGGACCTGGAAACACCATATATTTT. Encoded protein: CASSPLGGPGNTIYF.

The CDR3 coding sequence is TGTGCCAGCAGTCAGGTGACAGTTGAAGCTTTCTTT. Its protein product is CASSQVTVEAFF. The chain employs TRBV7-9 and TRBJ1-1; D might be TRBD1 (5 bases). The CDR3 runs 12 residues. Looked up from germline, CDR1 is SEHNR and CDR2 is FQNEAQ (reference sequence). Trimming left V 6 bases short and J 7 bases short, with 12 bases between.

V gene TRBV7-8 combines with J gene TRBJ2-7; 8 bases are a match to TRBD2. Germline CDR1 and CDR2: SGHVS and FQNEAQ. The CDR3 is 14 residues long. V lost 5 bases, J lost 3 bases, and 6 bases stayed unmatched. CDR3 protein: CASSQSGGGYEQYF. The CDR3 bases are TGTGCCAGCAGCCAAAGCGGGGGCGGCTACGAGCAGTACTTC.

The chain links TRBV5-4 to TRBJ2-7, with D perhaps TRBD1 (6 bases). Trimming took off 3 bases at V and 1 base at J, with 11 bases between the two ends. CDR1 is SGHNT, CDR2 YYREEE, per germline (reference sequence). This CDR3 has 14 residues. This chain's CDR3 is CASSSKQGSYEQYF. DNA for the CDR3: TGTGCCAGCAGCTCGAAACAGGGTTCCTACGAGCAGTACTTC.

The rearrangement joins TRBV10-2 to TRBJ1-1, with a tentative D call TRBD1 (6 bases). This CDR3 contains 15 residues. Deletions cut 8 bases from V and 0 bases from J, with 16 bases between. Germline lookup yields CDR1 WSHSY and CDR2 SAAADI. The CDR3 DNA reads TGCGCCAGCTCATCGGCAGGGGTTATGAACACTGAAGCTTTCTTT. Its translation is CASSSAGVMNTEAFF.

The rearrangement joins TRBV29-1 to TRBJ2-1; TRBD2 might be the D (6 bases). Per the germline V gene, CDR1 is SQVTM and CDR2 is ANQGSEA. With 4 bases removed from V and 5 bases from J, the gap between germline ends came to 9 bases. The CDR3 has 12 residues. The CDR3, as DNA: TGCAGCGTTGGCTGGAGGGACAATGAGCAGTTCTTC. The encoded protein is CSVGWRDNEQFF.

This CDR3 reads CATDDSTGGVQETQYF. CDR3 coding DNA: TGTGCCACCGACGATAGTACAGGGGGCGTCCAAGAGACCCAGTACTTC. The chain is built from TRBV11-1 and TRBJ2-5, with 9 bases aligning to TRBD1. The CDR3 spans 16 residues. The V gene's germline CDR1 is SGHAT and CDR2 FQDESV (reference sequence). V was clipped by 10 bases and J by 1 base; unmatched bases: 13. Drawing the rest from reference TRBV11-1 and TRBJ2-5, the complete variable domain is EAEVAQSPRYKITEKSQAVAFWCDPISGHATLYWYRQILGQGPELLVQFQDESVVDDSQLPKDRFSAERLKGVDSTLKIQPAELGDSAMYLCATDDSTGGVQETQYFGPGTRLLVL.

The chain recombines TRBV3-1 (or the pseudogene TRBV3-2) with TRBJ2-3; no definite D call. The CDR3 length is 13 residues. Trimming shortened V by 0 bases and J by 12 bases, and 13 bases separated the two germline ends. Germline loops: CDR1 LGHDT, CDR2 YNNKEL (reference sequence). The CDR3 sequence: CASSQDEVARQYF. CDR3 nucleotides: TGTGCCAGCAGCCAAGATGAGGTCGCCAGACAGTATTTT.

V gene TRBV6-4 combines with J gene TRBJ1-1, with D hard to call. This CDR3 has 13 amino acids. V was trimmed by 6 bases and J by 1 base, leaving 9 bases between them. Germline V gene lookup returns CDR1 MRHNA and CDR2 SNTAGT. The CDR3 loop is CASRAHPNTEAFF. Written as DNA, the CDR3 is TGTGCCAGCAGAGCCCATCCGAACACTGAAGCTTTCTTT.

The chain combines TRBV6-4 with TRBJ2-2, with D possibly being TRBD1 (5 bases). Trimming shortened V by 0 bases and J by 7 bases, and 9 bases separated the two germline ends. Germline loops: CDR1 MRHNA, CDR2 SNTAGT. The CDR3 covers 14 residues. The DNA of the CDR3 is TGTGCCAGCAGTGACTCTCACAGGCTCGGGGAGCTGTTTTTT. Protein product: CASSDSHRLGELFF.

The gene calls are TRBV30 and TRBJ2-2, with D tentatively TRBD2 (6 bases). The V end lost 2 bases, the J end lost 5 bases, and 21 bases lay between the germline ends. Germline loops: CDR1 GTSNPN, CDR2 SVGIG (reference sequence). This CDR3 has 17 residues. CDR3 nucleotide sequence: TGTGCCTGGAGTTCGCGTGGTCGGGGGAGAGTAACCGGGGAGCTGTTTTTT. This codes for CAWSSRGRGRVTGELFF.

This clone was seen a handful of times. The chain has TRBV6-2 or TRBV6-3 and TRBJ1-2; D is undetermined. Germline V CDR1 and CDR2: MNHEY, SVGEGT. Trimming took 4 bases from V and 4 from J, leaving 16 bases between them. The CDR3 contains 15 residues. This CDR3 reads CASSLPSRGSYGYTF. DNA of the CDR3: TGTGCCAGCAGTTTACCCTCTCGGGGTAGCTATGGCTACACCTTC.

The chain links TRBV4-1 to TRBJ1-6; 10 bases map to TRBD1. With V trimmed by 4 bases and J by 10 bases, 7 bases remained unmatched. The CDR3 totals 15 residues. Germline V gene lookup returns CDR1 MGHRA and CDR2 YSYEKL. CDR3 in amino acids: CASSRRDRGESPLHF. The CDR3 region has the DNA TGCGCCAGCAGCCGGAGGGACAGGGGTGAGTCACCCCTCCACTTT.